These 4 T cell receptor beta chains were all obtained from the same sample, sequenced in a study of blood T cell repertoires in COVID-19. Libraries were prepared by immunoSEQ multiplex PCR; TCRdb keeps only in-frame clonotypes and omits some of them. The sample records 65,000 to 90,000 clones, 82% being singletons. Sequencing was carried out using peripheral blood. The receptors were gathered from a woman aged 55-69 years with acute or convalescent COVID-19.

CDR3 loop: CASALNPTSGRASGELFF. In nucleotides, the CDR3 is TGTGCCAGCGCCCTAAACCCCACTAGCGGGAGGGCCTCCGGGGAGCTGTTTTTT. This chain links TRBV7-8 with TRBJ2-2; 13 bases are shared with TRBD2. CDR1 is SGHVS and CDR2 is FQNEAQ in the germline V gene. The CDR3 has 18 amino acids. V was pared by 8 bases and J by 6 bases, with 15 bases of the junction left unmatched.

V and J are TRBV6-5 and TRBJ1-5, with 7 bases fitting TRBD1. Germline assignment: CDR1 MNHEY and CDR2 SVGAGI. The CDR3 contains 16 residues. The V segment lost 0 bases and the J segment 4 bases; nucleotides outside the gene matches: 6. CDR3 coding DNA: TGTGCCAGCAGTTACTCGGGGGACAGTCCTAATCAGCCCCAGCATTTT. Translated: CASSYSGDSPNQPQHF.

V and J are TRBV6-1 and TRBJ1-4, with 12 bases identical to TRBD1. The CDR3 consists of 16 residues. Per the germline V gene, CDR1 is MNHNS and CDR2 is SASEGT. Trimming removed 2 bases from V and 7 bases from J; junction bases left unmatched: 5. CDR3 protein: CASSERGDRGLEKLFF. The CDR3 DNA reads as TGTGCCAGCAGTGAACGCGGGGACAGGGGGCTTGAAAAACTGTTTTTT.

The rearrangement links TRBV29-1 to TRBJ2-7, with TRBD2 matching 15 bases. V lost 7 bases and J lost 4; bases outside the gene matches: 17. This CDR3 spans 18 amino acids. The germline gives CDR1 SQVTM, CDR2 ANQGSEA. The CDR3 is CSATNGLAGGTSLYEQYF. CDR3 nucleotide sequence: TGCAGCGCGACTAACGGACTAGCGGGGGGGACAAGCCTTTACGAGCAGTACTTC.